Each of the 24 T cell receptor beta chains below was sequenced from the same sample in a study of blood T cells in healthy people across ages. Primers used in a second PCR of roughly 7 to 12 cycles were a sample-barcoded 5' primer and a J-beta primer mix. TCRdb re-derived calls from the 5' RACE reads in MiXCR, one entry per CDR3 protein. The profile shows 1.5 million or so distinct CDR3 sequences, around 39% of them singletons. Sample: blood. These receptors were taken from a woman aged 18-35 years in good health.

CDR3 sequence reads: CASSKQGGDETQYF. The CDR3 DNA is TGTGCCAGCAGTAAACAGGGCGGTGATGAGACCCAGTACTTC. The chain employs TRBV28 and TRBJ2-5, with D possibly matching TRBD1 (6 bases). CDR3 length: 14 residues. Germline loops: CDR1 MDHEN, CDR2 SYDVKM. The germline V and J ends were trimmed by 5 bases and 5 bases, with 15 bases remaining between them. Using reference TRBV28 and TRBJ2-5 for the parts outside the CDR3, the full variable domain is DVKVTQSSRYLVKRTGEKVFLECVQDMDHENMFWYRQDPGLGLRLIYFSYDVKMKEKGDIPEGYSVSREKKERFSLILESASTNQTSMYLCASSKQGGDETQYFGPGTRLLVL.

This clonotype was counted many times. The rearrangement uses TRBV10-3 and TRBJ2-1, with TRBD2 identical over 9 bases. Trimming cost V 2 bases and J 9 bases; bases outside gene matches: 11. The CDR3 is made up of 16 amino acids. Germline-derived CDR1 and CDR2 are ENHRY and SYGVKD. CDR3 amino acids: CAISEGGTSPQSEQFF. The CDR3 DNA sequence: TGTGCCATCAGTGAGGGGGGGACTAGCCCACAAAGTGAGCAGTTCTTC.

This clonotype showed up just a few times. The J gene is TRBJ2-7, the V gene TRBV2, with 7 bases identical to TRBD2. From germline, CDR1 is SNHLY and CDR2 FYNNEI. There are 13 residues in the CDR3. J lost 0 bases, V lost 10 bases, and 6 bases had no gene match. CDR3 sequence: CATASGDSYEQYF. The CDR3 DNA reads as TGTGCCACCGCTAGCGGAGACTCCTACGAGCAGTACTTC. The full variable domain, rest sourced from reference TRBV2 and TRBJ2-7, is EPEVTQTPSHQVTQMGQEVILRCVPISNHLYFYWYRQILGQKVEFLVSFYNNEISEKSEIFDDQFSVERPDGSNFTLKIRSTKLEDSAMYFCATASGDSYEQYFGPGTRLTVT.

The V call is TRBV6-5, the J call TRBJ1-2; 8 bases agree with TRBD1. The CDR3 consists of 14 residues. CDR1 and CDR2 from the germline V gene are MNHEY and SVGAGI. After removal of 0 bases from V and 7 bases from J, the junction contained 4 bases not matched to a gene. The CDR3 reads CASSYSTGEAGYTF. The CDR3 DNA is TGTGCCAGCAGTTACTCGACAGGGGAGGCTGGCTACACCTTC.

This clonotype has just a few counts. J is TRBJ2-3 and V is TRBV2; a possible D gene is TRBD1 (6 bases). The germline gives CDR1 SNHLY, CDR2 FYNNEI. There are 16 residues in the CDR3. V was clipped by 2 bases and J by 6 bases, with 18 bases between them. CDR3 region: CASSEQGNSLGDTQYF. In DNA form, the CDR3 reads TGTGCCAGCAGTGAACAGGGGAACAGCCTTGGGGATACGCAGTATTTT. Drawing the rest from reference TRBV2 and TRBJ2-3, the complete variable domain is EPEVTQTPSHQVTQMGQEVILRCVPISNHLYFYWYRQILGQKVEFLVSFYNNEISEKSEIFDDQFSVERPDGSNFTLKIRSTKLEDSAMYFCASSEQGNSLGDTQYFGPGTRLTVL.

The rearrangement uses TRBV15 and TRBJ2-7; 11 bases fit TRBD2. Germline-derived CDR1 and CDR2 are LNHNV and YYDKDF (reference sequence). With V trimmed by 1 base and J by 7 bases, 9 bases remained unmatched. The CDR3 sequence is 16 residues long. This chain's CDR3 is CATSRALAGEGVEQYF. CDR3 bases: TGTGCCACCAGCAGAGCACTAGCGGGAGAGGGTGTTGAGCAGTACTTC.

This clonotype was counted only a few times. In DNA form, the CDR3 reads TGTGCCAGCAGTCCGACTCCCGTCAATGGCTACACCTTC. The encoded protein is CASSPTPVNGYTF. The rearrangement links TRBV6-5 to TRBJ1-2; D uncertain. CDR3 length: 13 residues. V was pared by 5 bases and J by 6 bases, with 13 bases between. CDR1 and CDR2 from the germline V gene are MNHEY and SVGAGI.

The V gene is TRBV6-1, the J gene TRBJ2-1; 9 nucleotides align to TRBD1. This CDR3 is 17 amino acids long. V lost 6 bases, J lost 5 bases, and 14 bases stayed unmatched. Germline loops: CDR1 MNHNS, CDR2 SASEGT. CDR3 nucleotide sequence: TGTGCCAGCAGCCAGAACTTAGGACAGGGGTATAACAATGAGCAGTTCTTC. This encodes CASSQNLGQGYNNEQFF.

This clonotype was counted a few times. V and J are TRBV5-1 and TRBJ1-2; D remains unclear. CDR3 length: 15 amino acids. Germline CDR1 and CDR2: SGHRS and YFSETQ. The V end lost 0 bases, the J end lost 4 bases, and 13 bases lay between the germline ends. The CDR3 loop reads CASSLDSRRGYGYTF. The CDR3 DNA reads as TGCGCCAGCAGCTTGGACTCCCGCCGAGGCTATGGCTACACCTTC.

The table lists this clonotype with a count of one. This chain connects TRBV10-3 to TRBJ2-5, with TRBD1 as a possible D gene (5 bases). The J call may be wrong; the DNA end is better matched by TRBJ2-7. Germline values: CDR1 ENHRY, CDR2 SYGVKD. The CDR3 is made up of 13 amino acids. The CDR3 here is CAIADSVADEQYF. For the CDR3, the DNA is TGTGCCATCGCAGACAGCGTCGCCGACGAGCAGTACTTC.

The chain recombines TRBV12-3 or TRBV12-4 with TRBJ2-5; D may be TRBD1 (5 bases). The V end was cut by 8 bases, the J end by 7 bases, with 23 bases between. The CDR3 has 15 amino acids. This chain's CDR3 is CASVIGAGSTGTQYF. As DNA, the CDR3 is TGTGCCAGCGTAATTGGGGCAGGGTCGACGGGGACCCAGTACTTC.

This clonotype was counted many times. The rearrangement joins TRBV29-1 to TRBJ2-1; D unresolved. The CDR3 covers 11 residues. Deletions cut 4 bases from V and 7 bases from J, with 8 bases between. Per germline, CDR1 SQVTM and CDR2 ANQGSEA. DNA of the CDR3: TGCAGCGTTGTGTGGAGTAATGAGCAGTTCTTC. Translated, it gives CSVVWSNEQFF.

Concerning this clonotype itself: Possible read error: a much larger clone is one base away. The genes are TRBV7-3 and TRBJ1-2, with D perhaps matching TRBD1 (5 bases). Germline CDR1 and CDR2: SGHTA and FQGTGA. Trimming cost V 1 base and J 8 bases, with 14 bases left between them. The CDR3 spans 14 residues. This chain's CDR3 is CASSLSSLGGGYTF. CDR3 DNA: TGTGCCAGCAGCTTAAGTTCGTTGGGGGGAGGCTACACCTTC.

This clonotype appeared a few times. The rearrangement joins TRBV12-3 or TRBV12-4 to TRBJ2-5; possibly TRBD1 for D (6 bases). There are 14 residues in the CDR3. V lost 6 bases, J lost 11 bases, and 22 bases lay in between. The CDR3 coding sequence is TGTGCCAGCAGCCCGCCCCAGGGGAACAATGAGCAGTACTTC. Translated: CASSPPQGNNEQYF.

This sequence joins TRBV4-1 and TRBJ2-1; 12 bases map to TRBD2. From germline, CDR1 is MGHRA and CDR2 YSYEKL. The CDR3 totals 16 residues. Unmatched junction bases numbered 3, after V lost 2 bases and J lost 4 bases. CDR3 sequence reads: CASSQSTSGGYNEQFF. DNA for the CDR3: TGCGCCAGCAGCCAATCAACTAGCGGGGGGTACAATGAGCAGTTCTTC.

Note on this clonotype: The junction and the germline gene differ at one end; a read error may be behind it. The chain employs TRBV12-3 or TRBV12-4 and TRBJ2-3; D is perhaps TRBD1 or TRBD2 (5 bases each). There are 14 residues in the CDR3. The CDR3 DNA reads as TGTGCCAGCACCGACAGAGGGAGCACAGATACGGAGTATTTT. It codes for CASTDRGSTDTEYF.

CDR3: CASSRFVDTQYF. CDR3 in DNA: TGTGCCAGCAGTCGTTTCGTGGATACGCAGTATTTT. This chain uses TRBV14 with TRBJ2-3, with D uncertain. Germline lookup yields CDR1 SGHDN and CDR2 FVKESK. There are 12 residues in the CDR3. V shed 6 bases and J shed 6 bases, with 10 bases lying between them.

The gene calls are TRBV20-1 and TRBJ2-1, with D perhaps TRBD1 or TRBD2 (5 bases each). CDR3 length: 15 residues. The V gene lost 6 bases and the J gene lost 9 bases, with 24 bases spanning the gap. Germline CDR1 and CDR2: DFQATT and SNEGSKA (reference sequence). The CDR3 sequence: CSAAAGALGVIEQFF. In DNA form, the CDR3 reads TGCAGTGCCGCCGCCGGGGCCCTTGGGGTCATTGAGCAGTTCTTC.

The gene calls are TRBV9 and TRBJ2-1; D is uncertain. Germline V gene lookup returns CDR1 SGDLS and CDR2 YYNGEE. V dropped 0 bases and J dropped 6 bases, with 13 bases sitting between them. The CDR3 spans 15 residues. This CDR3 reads CASSVGPGTFNEQFF. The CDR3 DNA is TGTGCCAGCAGCGTAGGGCCGGGCACATTCAATGAGCAGTTCTTC.

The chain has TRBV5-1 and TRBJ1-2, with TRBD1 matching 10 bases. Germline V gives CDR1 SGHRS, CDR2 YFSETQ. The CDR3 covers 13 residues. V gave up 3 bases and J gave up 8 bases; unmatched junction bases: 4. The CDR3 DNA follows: TGCGCCAGCAGCTCAGGGACAGGGGAAGGCTACACCTTC. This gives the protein CASSSGTGEGYTF. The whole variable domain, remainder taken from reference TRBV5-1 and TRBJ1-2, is KAGVTQTPRYLIKTRGQQVTLSCSPISGHRSVSWYQQTPGQGLQFLFEYFSETQRNKGNFPGRFSGRQFSNSRSEMNVSTLELGDSALYLCASSSGTGEGYTFGSGTRLTVV.

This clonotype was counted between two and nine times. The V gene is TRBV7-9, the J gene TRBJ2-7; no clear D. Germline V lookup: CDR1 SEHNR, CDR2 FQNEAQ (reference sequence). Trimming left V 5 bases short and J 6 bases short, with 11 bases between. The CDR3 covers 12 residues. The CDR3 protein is CASSRFVREQYF. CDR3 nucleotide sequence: TGTGCCAGCAGCAGGTTCGTTCGCGAGCAGTACTTC.

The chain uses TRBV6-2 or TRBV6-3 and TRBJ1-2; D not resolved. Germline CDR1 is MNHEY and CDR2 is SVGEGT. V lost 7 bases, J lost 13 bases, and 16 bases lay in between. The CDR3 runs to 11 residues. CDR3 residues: CASTNPGPCTF. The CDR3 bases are TGTGCCAGCACCAACCCGGGCCCCTGCACCTTC.

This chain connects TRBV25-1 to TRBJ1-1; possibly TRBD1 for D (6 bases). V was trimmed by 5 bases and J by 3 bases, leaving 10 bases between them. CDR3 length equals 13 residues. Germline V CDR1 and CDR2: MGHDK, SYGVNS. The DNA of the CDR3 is TGTGCCAGCAGTTACGGACAGTACACTGAAGCTTTCTTT. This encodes CASSYGQYTEAFF.

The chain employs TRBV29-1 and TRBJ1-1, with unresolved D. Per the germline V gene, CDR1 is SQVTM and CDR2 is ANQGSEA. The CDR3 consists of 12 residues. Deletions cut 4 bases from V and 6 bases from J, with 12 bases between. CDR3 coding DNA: TGCAGCGTTGTTCCTCTTCCCCCTGAAGCTTTCTTT. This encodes CSVVPLPPEAFF.